The 10 T cell receptor beta chains below come from one sample, sequenced in a study of shared clonotypes between healthy human individuals (dated by TCRdb to the early 2020s). Library preparation was by the immunoSEQ multiplex PCR assay. This immuneACCESS table, as held by TCRdb, lists in-frame sequences with V and J called but not all clones. Of the missing ones, under half trace to an unresolved V gene in checked studies; the others have no known cause. The sample yields about 2.4 million clones; roughly 93% were counted once. Clones ranked in the top ten supply 0.36% of the sample. The specimen was naive CD4+ T cells from PBMCs. In light of the paper, this sample's cell subset or site label describes: CD45RA+ positively selected. These receptors came from a man aged 18 to 30 in good health. Some clones in this sample may be carry-over from other donors' samples.

This rearrangement joins TRBV15 to TRBJ2-1; D tentatively fits TRBD1 or TRBD2 (5 bases each). Trimming took off 0 bases at V and 12 bases at J, with 15 bases between the two ends. The germline V gene encodes CDR1 LNHNV and CDR2 YYDKDF (reference sequence). The CDR3 is 14 amino acids. The CDR3 sequence: CATSRDRGVRGQFF. DNA of the CDR3: TGTGCCACCAGCAGAGATCGAGGGGTTAGGGGGCAGTTCTTC.

A note on this clone: Other DNA sequences of this sample code for an identical CDR3. The chain links TRBV28 to TRBJ1-2; D might be TRBD1 (6 bases). Germline V gives CDR1 MDHEN, CDR2 SYDVKM. V lost 5 bases to trimming and J lost 2 bases, with 9 bases between them. This CDR3 has 13 amino acids. The CDR3 nucleotides read TGTGCCAGCAGTCTCGGACAGAACTATGGCTACACCTTC. Its protein product is CASSLGQNYGYTF.

V is TRBV2 and J is TRBJ2-7; D remains ambiguous. The CDR3 consists of 14 residues. Trimming removed 8 bases from V and 5 bases from J, with 19 bases in between. Germline V CDR1 and CDR2: SNHLY, FYNNEI. CDR3 bases: TGTGCCAGCTCCCGAACCCTTGAACCGGACGAGCAGTACTTC. Residues: CASSRTLEPDEQYF.

CDR3 nucleotide sequence: TGTGCCAGTGGGACAGGGGTAAAAGAGACCCAGTACTTC. Protein product: CASGTGVKETQYF. The rearrangement uses TRBV19 and TRBJ2-5, with 10 bases fitting TRBD1. Germline loops: CDR1 LNHDA, CDR2 SQIVND (reference sequence). Germline trimming cut 8 bases from V and 3 bases from J; bases unmatched to any gene: 3. The CDR3 runs to 13 residues. The full variable domain, completed using reference TRBV19 and TRBJ2-5, is DGGITQSPKYLFRKEGQNVTLSCEQNLNHDAMYWYRQDPGQGLRLIYYSQIVNDFQKGDIAEGYSVSREKKESFPLTVTSAQKNPTAFYLCASGTGVKETQYFGPGTRLLVL.

This chain links TRBV5-4 with TRBJ2-7; 7 nucleotides line up with TRBD2. With 0 bases clipped from V and 3 bases from J, the junction kept 9 bases outside the gene matches. The germline CDR1 and CDR2 sequences are SGHNT and YYREEE (reference sequence). This CDR3 has 16 residues. The chain's CDR3 is CASSLGAGASGYEQYF. The DNA of the CDR3 is TGTGCCAGCAGCTTGGGCGCTGGGGCTAGCGGCTACGAGCAGTACTTC.

In the case of this clone: An end of the junction differs from the germline gene, which may be a read error. The V gene is TRBV7-3, the J gene TRBJ2-1, with 8 nucleotides matching TRBD1. CDR1 is SGHTA, CDR2 FQGTGA, per germline. The CDR3 covers 15 residues. CDR3 amino acids: CASSAERTGRNEQFF. In nucleotides, the CDR3 is TGTGCCAGCAGCGCTGAGAGGACAGGGCGCAATGAACAGTTCTTC.

CDR3 in DNA: TGTGCCAGCAGCTTAGGCCCGGGACAGGGTTTCAAGCAGTACTTC. It codes for CASSLGPGQGFKQYF. The chain recombines TRBV7-2 with TRBJ2-7; 9 bases are shared with TRBD1. The CDR3 loop spans 15 amino acids. V was clipped by 1 base and J by 8 bases; unmatched bases: 9. Germline values: CDR1 SGHTA, CDR2 FQGNSA. The complete variable domain, with remaining parts taken from reference TRBV7-2 and TRBJ2-7, reads GAGVSQSPSNKVTEKGKDVELRCDPISGHTALYWYRQSLGQGLEFLIYFQGNSAPDKSGLPSDRFSAERTGGSVSTLTIQRTQQEDSAVYLCASSLGPGQGFKQYFGPGTRLTVT.

The J gene is TRBJ2-7, the V gene TRBV19, with 7 bases lining up with TRBD1. J gave up 3 bases and V 4 bases, and 9 bases lay outside the gene matches. The CDR3 has 15 residues. Germline CDR1 is LNHDA and CDR2 is SQIVND (reference sequence). For the CDR3, the DNA is TGTGCCAGTAGTACCCTCCGGGACAGAGGCTACGAGCAGTACTTC. Translated, it gives CASSTLRDRGYEQYF. Supplemented by reference TRBV19 and TRBJ2-7, the full variable domain reads DGGITQSPKYLFRKEGQNVTLSCEQNLNHDAMYWYRQDPGQGLRLIYYSQIVNDFQKGDIAEGYSVSREKKESFPLTVTSAQKNPTAFYLCASSTLRDRGYEQYFGPGTRLTVT.

The chain is built from TRBV7-3 and TRBJ2-2; 8 bases agree with TRBD1. The CDR3 is 15 residues long. Trimming at V came to 2 bases and at J to 4 bases, leaving 3 bases not matched to a gene. The germline CDR1 and CDR2 sequences are SGHTA and FQGTGA. CDR3 residues: CASSLDRGRTGELFF. The CDR3, as DNA: TGTGCCAGCAGCTTAGACAGGGGTCGCACCGGGGAGCTGTTTTTT.

The genes are TRBV7-2 and TRBJ2-3; D is unresolved. V lost 2 bases to trimming and J lost 4 bases, with 13 bases between them. The germline gives CDR1 SGHTA, CDR2 FQGNSA. This CDR3 is built from 15 residues. Here the CDR3 reads CASSLWANNPDTQYF. The CDR3 DNA is TGTGCCAGCAGCTTATGGGCCAACAACCCAGATACGCAGTATTTT.